The 20 T cell receptor beta chains listed next were all sequenced from one sample in a study of identical twins. From the 5' RACE reads, TCRdb called clonotypes with MiXCR, one entry per CDR3 protein. This sample has hundreds of thousands of distinct CDR3 sequences, with roughly 8% found just once. These same records also appear under a second study, on yellow fever vaccine responses in identical twins.

Sequencing was carried out using PBMCs. These receptors all stem from a young woman in good health.

This clonotype was counted a few times. The rearrangement uses TRBV6-1 and TRBJ2-2; 9 bases line up with TRBD2. The CDR3 runs to 15 residues. Germline CDR1 reads MNHNS; CDR2 reads SASEGT. V shed 8 bases and J 1 base; nucleotides not matched to a gene: 5. This chain's CDR3 is CASYHSGGNTGELFF. The CDR3 region has the DNA TGTGCCAGCTACCATAGCGGGGGGAACACCGGGGAGCTGTTTTTT.

This clonotype showed up just a few times. V usage is TRBV12-3 or TRBV12-4 and J usage is TRBJ1-5, with a possible D match to TRBD1 (6 bases). V was trimmed by 2 bases and J by 0 bases, leaving 11 bases between them. The CDR3 contains 16 residues. Here the CDR3 reads CASSLRGTYSNQPQHF. For the CDR3, the DNA is TGTGCCAGCAGTTTAAGGGGGACCTATAGCAATCAGCCCCAGCATTTT.

This clonotype was detected a few times. The chain has TRBV27 and TRBJ1-1; maybe TRBD1 (5 bases). V lost 5 bases, J lost 8 bases, and 15 bases lay in between. This CDR3 is built from 13 residues. Germline V gene sequence: CDR1 MNHEY, CDR2 SMNVEV (reference sequence). In DNA, the CDR3 is TGTGCCAGCAGTCCCACAGGAGATCAAGAAGCTTTCTTT. Protein: CASSPTGDQEAFF.

As for this clonotype: Being one base from a much bigger clone, this may be a read error. V is TRBV7-2 and J is TRBJ1-1; 11 bases agree with TRBD1. This CDR3 has 15 amino acids. Germline V lookup: CDR1 SGHTA, CDR2 FQGNSA. With V trimmed by 4 bases and J by 4 bases, 5 bases remained unmatched. The DNA for the CDR3 is TGTGCCAGCAGCTCGCGGGACAGGGGGATCACTGAAGCTTTCTTT. It codes for CASSSRDRGITEAFF.

The table lists this clonotype with a few counts. This chain joins TRBV6-1 and TRBJ2-7, with a weak D call TRBD1 (6 bases). Germline V gene lookup returns CDR1 MNHNS and CDR2 SASEGT. The CDR3 runs 19 residues. The germline V and J ends were trimmed by 5 bases and 0 bases, with 26 bases remaining between them. In nucleotides, the CDR3 is TGTGCCAGCAGTACCCCTCCCCTCAAAAACAGGGATGGCTCCTACGAGCAGTACTTC. Encoded protein: CASSTPPLKNRDGSYEQYF.

There are many counts of this clonotype. The chain joins TRBV6-5 to TRBJ1-1; 7 bases fit TRBD1. This CDR3 contains 12 residues. V lost 10 bases to trimming and J lost 7 bases; unmatched junction nucleotides: 9. Germline CDR1 reads MNHEY; CDR2 reads SVGAGI. The CDR3, as DNA: TGTGCCACTGGGGGACAGACAAATGAAGCTTTCTTT. This sequence encodes CATGGQTNEAFF.

In this sample, this clonotype turned up a few times. V gene TRBV28 combines with J gene TRBJ2-3; 15 positions match TRBD2. This CDR3 has 17 residues. Germline CDR1 MDHEN, CDR2 SYDVKM. With 5 bases clipped from V and 6 bases from J, the junction kept 9 bases outside the gene matches. CDR3 in DNA: TGTGCCAGCAGTCAACCGGGACTAGCGGGAGGCTTGGATACGCAGTATTTT. Translation: CASSQPGLAGGLDTQYF. Full variable domain (outside the CDR3, taken from reference TRBV28 and TRBJ2-3): DVKVTQSSRYLVKRTGEKVFLECVQDMDHENMFWYRQDPGLGLRLIYFSYDVKMKEKGDIPEGYSVSREKKERFSLILESASTNQTSMYLCASSQPGLAGGLDTQYFGPGTRLTVL.

This clonotype was observed a handful of times. CDR3 region: CASNPQLSSYEQYF. In nucleotides, the CDR3 is TGTGCCAGCAACCCCCAGTTAAGCTCCTACGAGCAGTACTTC. The rearrangement links TRBV28 to TRBJ2-7, with unresolved D. The CDR3 runs 14 residues. Germline values: CDR1 MDHEN, CDR2 SYDVKM. Trimming pared 7 bases from V and 0 bases from J, leaving 13 bases between.

V gene TRBV7-8 combines with J gene TRBJ2-7, with D perhaps TRBD1 or TRBD2 (5 bases each). The CDR3 is made up of 16 amino acids. Trimming stripped 5 bases from V and 1 base from J, with 18 bases between. Germline CDR1 reads SGHVS; CDR2 reads FQNEAQ. CDR3 nucleotides: TGTGCCAGCAGCCCCCGACCGGGGCACGAATCCTACGAGCAGTACTTC. This sequence encodes CASSPRPGHESYEQYF.

The V call is TRBV10-1, the J call TRBJ2-3; 15 nucleotides match TRBD2. The germline gives CDR1 WNHNN, CDR2 SYGVQD (reference sequence). This CDR3 spans 16 amino acids. V dropped 10 bases and J dropped 1; count of bases not matched to a gene: 6. The CDR3 coding sequence is TGCGCCACCGGACTAGCGGGAGGGCAGGGCACAGATACGCAGTATTTT. It specifies CATGLAGGQGTDTQYF.

This rearrangement joins TRBV9 to TRBJ2-1; no definite D call. Trimming removed 3 bases at V and 0 bases at J, with 10 bases between. The CDR3 is 15 amino acids. Germline lookup yields CDR1 SGDLS and CDR2 YYNGEE. The CDR3 sequence is CASSDKGPSYNEQFF. CDR3 nucleotide sequence: TGTGCCAGCAGCGACAAAGGTCCCTCCTACAATGAGCAGTTCTTC.

This clonotype was counted between two and nine times. This sequence joins TRBV5-1 and TRBJ1-6; D may be TRBD1 (6 bases). The CDR3 is 14 residues long. The germline gives CDR1 SGHRS, CDR2 YFSETQ. Trimming removed 0 bases at V and 12 bases at J, with 13 bases between. CDR3 sequence reads: CASSLGDKTLPLHF. The CDR3 nucleotides are TGCGCCAGCAGCTTGGGGGACAAGACTTTACCCCTCCACTTT. Combining the CDR3 with reference TRBV5-1 and TRBJ1-6 gives the whole variable domain KAGVTQTPRYLIKTRGQQVTLSCSPISGHRSVSWYQQTPGQGLQFLFEYFSETQRNKGNFPGRFSGRQFSNSRSEMNVSTLELGDSALYLCASSLGDKTLPLHFGNGTRLTVT.

This clonotype occurred a few times. This chain connects TRBV27 to TRBJ2-6; a weak D match, TRBD2 (7 bases). The CDR3 is 19 residues long. In germline, CDR1 is MNHEY, CDR2 SMNVEV (reference sequence). V was trimmed by 0 bases and J by 0 bases, leaving 15 bases between them. CDR3 nucleotides: TGTGCCAGCAGTTTATCGATACGCGGGGGCAACTCTGGGGCCAACGTCCTGACTTTC. Protein product: CASSLSIRGGNSGANVLTF.

This clonotype was detected only a few times. The chain couples TRBV4-3 to TRBJ1-4; D ambiguous. Germline V gives CDR1 LGHNA, CDR2 YSLEER. The CDR3 consists of 16 residues. Trimming cost V 5 bases and J 0 bases, with 13 bases left between them. In DNA, the CDR3 is TGCGCCAGCAGCAAAGTGAGTCTACCAACTAATGAAAAACTGTTTTTT. It is translated as CASSKVSLPTNEKLFF.

This clonotype was found a few times. The rearrangement joins TRBV14 to TRBJ1-6; possible D gene TRBD1, 5 bases. Germline lookup yields CDR1 SGHDN and CDR2 FVKESK. This CDR3 contains 16 residues. Trimming cost V 1 base and J 8 bases, with 15 bases left between them. The CDR3 DNA is TGTGCCAGCAGCCAAGCTACGGTCAGGGCGGATTCACCCCTCCACTTT. Protein product: CASSQATVRADSPLHF.

V and J are TRBV5-1 and TRBJ2-7; D gene ambiguous. V was trimmed by 4 bases and J by 3 bases, leaving 14 bases between them. Germline CDR1 and CDR2: SGHRS and YFSETQ. The CDR3 sequence is 14 residues long. CDR3 region: CASSPELGIYEQYF. The CDR3 coding sequence is TGCGCCAGCAGCCCTGAGCTGGGGATCTACGAGCAGTACTTC.

This clonotype was detected ten times or more. V and J are TRBV7-2 and TRBJ2-3; 8 positions match TRBD2. Germline CDR1 reads SGHTA; CDR2 reads FQGNSA. The CDR3 is 13 amino acids. V lost 8 bases to trimming and J lost 1 base; unmatched junction nucleotides: 2. The CDR3 is CASAAGGTDTQYF. For the CDR3, the DNA is TGTGCCAGCGCAGCGGGAGGCACAGATACGCAGTATTTT.

This chain connects TRBV7-2 to TRBJ2-5; 11 nucleotides align to TRBD2. The CDR3 spans 17 residues. V was clipped by 4 bases and J by 5 bases; unmatched bases: 12. Per germline, CDR1 SGHTA and CDR2 FQGNSA. The CDR3 DNA reads as TGTGCCAGCAGCTCCGGGACTAGCGGTCCCCCGGGGGAGACCCAGTACTTC. Translation: CASSSGTSGPPGETQYF.

This clonotype was detected many times. This chain connects TRBV28 to TRBJ2-3, with 10 bases aligning to TRBD1. With V trimmed by 7 bases and J by 1 base, 5 bases remained unmatched. The CDR3 contains 15 residues. Germline CDR1 MDHEN, CDR2 SYDVKM. The CDR3 DNA reads as TGTGCCAGCAATTCCGGGACAGGGGGCACAGATACGCAGTATTTT. Its protein product is CASNSGTGGTDTQYF.

V gene TRBV6-2 or TRBV6-3 combines with J gene TRBJ2-1; 14 bases are a match to TRBD2. V shed 4 bases, J shed 8 bases, and the junction held 10 bases outside the gene matches. CDR3 length: 17 residues. Germline CDR1 MNHEY, CDR2 SVGEGT. The chain's CDR3 is CASSSLRGLAGVDEQFF. The CDR3, as DNA: TGTGCCAGCAGTTCGCTTCGGGGACTAGCGGGAGTCGATGAGCAGTTCTTC.